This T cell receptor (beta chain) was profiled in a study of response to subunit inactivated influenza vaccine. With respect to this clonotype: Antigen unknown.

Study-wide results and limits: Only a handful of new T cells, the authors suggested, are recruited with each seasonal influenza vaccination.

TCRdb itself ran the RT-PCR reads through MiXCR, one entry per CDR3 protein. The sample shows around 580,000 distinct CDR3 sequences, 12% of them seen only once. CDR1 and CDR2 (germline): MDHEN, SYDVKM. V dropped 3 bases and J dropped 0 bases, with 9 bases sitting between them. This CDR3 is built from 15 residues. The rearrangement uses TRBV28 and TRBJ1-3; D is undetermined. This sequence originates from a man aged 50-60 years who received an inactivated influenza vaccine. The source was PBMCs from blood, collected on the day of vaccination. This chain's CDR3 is CASSFLSSSGNTIYF. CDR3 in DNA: TGTGCCAGCAGTTTCCTGAGCAGCTCTGGAAACACCATATATTTT. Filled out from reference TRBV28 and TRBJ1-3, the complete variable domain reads DVKVTQSSRYLVKRTGEKVFLECVQDMDHENMFWYRQDPGLGLRLIYFSYDVKMKEKGDIPEGYSVSREKKERFSLILESASTNQTSMYLCASSFLSSSGNTIYFGEGSWLTVV.